This entry features one T cell receptor (beta chain) sequence. TCRdb's copy holds only in-frame clones and misses some; the assay was immunoSEQ multiplex PCR. The sample consists of approximately 350,000 clones, 60% to 80% of them appearing once. CDR1 and CDR2 (germline): LNHDA, SQIVND (reference sequence). The CDR3 totals 13 residues. V lost 3 bases to trimming and J lost 5 bases, with 11 bases between them. This sample was taken from a study of cytotoxic CD8 clonotypes in ibrutinib-treated CLL. The overall study: Response samples followed a median 12 months of treatment, range 6 to 36.

The TCR sequence derives from a human donor with chronic lymphocytic leukemia. The chain is built from TRBV19 and TRBJ2-7; D gene unclear. Sequences were derived from PBMCs, sampled after 36 months of ibrutinib treatment. For the CDR3, the DNA is TGTGCCAGTAGTATCTCTAGTTACCACGAGCAGTACTTC. It yields the protein CASSISSYHEQYF.